Given below is one T cell receptor beta chain in context. Its target is unknown. PCR amplification relied on 60 Vbeta primers (plus 13 Jbeta primers). The repertoire was sequenced with immunoSEQ multiplex PCR; TCRdb's copy has only in-frame clones and lacks some. The data show 130,000 or so clones, with more than 60% seen just once and 2.1% held by the top ten. This specimen comes from a study of cytomegalovirus exposure and HLA in healthy donors. General observations from the study: With further analysis later on, most CMV-associated TCR beta chains appeared HLA-restricted. Earlier results showed most TCR beta V segments being productive about 90% or about 30% of the time.

Germline assignment: CDR1 SGHNT and CDR2 YYREEE (reference sequence). CDR3 size: 16 residues. Trimming removed 4 bases at V and 0 bases at J, with 13 bases between. The gene calls are TRBV5-4 and TRBJ2-2; D possibly corresponds to TRBD2 (5 bases). The source of this sequence is a woman in her 40s in good health and CMV-seropositive. The specimen was PBMCs. The CDR3 region has the DNA TGTGCCAGCAGCCGGACTGCCCTCGCGAACACCGGGGAGCTGTTTTTT. Its translation is CASSRTALANTGELFF.